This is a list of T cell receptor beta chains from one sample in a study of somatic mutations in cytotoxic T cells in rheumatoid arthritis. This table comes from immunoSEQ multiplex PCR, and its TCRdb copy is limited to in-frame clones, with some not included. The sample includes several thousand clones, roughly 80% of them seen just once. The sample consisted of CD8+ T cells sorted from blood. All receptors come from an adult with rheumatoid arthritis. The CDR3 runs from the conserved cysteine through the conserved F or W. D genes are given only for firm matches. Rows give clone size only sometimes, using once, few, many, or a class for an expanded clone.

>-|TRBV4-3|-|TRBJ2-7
CASSQDDNYEQYF
TGCGCCAGCAGCCAAGATGACAACTACGAGCAGTACTTC
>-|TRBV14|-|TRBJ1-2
CASSQGPPGEPHGYTF
TGTGCCAGCAGCCAGGGACCCCCGGGAGAACCCCACGGCTACACCTTC
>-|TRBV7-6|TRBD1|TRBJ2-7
CASSLEGQASYEQYF
TGTGCCAGCAGCTTGGAGGGACAGGCCTCCTACGAGCAGTACTTC
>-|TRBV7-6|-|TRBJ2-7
CASSPVGGSYEQYF
TGTGCCAGCAGCCCAGTAGGCGGGTCCTACGAGCAGTACTTC
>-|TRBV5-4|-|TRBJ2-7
CASSSGNLVYEQYF
TGTGCCAGCAGCTCTGGTAATCTGGTATACGAGCAGTACTTC
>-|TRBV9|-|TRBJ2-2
CASRGGPGVGELFF
TGTGCCAGCAGAGGGGGACCCGGGGTCGGGGAGCTGTTTTTT
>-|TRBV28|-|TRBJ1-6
CASSSRGSANSPLHF
TGTGCCAGCAGCTCCAGAGGTTCGGCGAATTCACCCCTCCACTTT
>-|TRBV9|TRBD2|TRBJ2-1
CASSATGGLGTSGSNEQFF
TGTGCCAGCAGCGCGACAGGGGGCCTCGGGACTAGCGGGAGCAATGAGCAGTTCTTC
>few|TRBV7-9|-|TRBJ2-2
CASSSNPNTGELFF
TGTGCCAGCAGCTCCAATCCGAACACCGGGGAGCTGTTTTTT
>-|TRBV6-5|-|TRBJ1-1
CASSPTGYTEAFF
TGTGCCAGCAGCCCCACAGGGTACACTGAAGCTTTCTTT
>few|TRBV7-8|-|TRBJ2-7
CASSLAGYGISYEQYF
TGTGCCAGCAGCTTAGCCGGCTATGGGATTTCCTACGAGCAGTACTTC
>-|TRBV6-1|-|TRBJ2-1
CASSEGPQANEQFF
TGTGCCAGCAGTGAGGGACCCCAAGCCAATGAGCAGTTCTTC
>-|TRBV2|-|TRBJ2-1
CASRGRFAIEQFF
TGTGCCAGCAGAGGACGATTCGCAATCGAGCAGTTCTTC
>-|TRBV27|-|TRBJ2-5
CASWRSGQETQYF
TGTGCCAGCTGGCGGTCGGGCCAAGAGACCCAGTACTTC
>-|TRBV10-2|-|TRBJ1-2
CASSEEDINYGYTF
TGCGCCAGCAGTGAAGAAGATATTAACTATGGCTACACCTTC
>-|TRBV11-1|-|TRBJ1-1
CASSLMGNTEAFF
TGTGCCAGCAGCTTAATGGGGAACACTGAAGCTTTCTTT
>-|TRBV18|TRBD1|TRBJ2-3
CASSGQGAHGTDTQYF
TGTGCCAGCTCTGGGCAGGGGGCGCACGGCACAGATACGCAGTATTTT
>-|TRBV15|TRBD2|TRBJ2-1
CATSTDREGYNEQFF
TGTGCCACCAGCACCGATAGGGAGGGCTACAATGAGCAGTTCTTC
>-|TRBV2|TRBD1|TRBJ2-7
CASRDRVHEQYF
TGTGCCAGCCGAGACAGGGTCCACGAGCAGTACTTC